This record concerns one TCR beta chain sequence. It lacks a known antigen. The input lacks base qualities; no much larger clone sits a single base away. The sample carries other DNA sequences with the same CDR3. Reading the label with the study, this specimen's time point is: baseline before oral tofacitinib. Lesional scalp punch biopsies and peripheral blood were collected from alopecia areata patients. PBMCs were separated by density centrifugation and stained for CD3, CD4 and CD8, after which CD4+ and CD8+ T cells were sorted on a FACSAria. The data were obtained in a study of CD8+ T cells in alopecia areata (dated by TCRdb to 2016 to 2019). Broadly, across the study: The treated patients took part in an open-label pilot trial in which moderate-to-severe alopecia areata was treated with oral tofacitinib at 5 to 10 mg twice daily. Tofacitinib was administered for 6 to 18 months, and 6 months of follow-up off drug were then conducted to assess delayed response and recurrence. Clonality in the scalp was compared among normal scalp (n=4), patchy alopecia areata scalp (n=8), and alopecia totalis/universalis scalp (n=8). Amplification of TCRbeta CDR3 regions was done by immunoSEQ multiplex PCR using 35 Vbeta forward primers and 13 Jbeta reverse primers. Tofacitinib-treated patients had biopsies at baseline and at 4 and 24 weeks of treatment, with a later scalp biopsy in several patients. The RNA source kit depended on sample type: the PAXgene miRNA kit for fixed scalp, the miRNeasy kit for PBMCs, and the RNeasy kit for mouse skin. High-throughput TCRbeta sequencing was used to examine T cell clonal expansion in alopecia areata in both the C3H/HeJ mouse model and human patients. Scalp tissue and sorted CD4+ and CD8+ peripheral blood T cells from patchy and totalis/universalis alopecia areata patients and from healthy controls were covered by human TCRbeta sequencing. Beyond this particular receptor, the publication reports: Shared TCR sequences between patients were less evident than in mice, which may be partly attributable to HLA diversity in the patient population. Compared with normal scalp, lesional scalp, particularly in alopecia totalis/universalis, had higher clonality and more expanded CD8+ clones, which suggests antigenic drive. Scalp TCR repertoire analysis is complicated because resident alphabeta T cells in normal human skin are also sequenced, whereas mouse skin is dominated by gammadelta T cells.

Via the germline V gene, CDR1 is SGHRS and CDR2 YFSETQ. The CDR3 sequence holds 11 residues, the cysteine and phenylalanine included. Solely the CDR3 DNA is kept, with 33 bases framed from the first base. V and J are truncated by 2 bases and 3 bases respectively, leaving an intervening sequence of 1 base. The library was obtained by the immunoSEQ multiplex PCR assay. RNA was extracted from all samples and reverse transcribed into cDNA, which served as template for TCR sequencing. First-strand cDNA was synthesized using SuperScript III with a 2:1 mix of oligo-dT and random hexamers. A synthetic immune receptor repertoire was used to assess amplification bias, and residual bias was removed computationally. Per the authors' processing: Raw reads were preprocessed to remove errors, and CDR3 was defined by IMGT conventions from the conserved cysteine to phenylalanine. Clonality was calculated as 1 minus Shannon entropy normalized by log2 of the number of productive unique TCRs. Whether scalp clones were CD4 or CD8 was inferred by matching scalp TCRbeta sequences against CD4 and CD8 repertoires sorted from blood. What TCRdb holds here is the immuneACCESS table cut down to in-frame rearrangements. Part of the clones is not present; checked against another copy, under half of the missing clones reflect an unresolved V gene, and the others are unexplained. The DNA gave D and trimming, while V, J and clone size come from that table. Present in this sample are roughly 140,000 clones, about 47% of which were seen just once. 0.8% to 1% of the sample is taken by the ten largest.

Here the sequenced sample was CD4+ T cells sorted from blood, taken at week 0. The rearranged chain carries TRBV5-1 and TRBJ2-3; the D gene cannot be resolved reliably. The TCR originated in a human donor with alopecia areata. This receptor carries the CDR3 CASSFTDTQYF. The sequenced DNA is TGCGCCAGCAGCTTTACAGATACGCAGTATTTT.